The T cell receptor (beta chain) under discussion was sequenced for a study of CD8+CD57+ T cells in acquired aplastic anemia. Across the whole study: CD4+ and CD8+ cells, once sorted, gave DNA averaging approximately 3.3 ug.

All patients picked for sequencing had shown, by flow cytometry, an expansion of CD8+CD57+ cells. Genomic DNA provided the template from which TCR beta VDJ and CDR3 profiles were obtained. TCRdb reanalysed the reads using MiXCR and keeps one entry per CDR3 protein. This sample has tens of thousands of distinct CDR3 sequences, with 60% to 75% found just once. This clonotype was obtained from a human donor with aplastic anemia. Sequenced input: sorted CD4+, CD8+, or CD8+CD57+ T cells (not recorded which) from PBMCs.

The CDR3 reads CASSWTSFETQYF. The CDR3 DNA reads as TGTGCCAGCAGTTGGACTAGCTTCGAGACCCAGTACTTC. The chain uses TRBV2 and TRBJ2-5; TRBD2 agrees at 8 bases. CDR1 is SNHLY and CDR2 is FYNNEI in the germline V gene. The V gene end was trimmed by 5 bases and the J gene end by 5 bases; junction bases not matched to a gene: 4. CDR3 size: 13 residues. Full variable domain (missing parts from reference TRBV2 and TRBJ2-5): EPEVTQTPSHQVTQMGQEVILRCVPISNHLYFYWYRQILGQKVEFLVSFYNNEISEKSEIFDDQFSVERPDGSNFTLKIRSTKLEDSAMYFCASSWTSFETQYFGPGTRLLVL.